The 8 T cell receptor beta chains below all came from one sample that was sequenced in a study of cytomegalovirus exposure and HLA in healthy donors. In the PCR, 60 Vbeta and 13 Jbeta primers were used. The table came from immunoSEQ multiplex PCR; TCRdb's copy has only in-frame clones and leaves some out. The sample shows fewer than 250,000 clones, around 80% of them seen only once. The material sequenced was PBMCs. These receptors all come from a man aged 40-50 years in good health and CMV-seropositive.

V usage is TRBV2 and J usage is TRBJ2-2; 7 bases are shared with TRBD1. Germline V gives CDR1 SNHLY, CDR2 FYNNEI. V lost 9 bases, J lost 0 bases, and 10 bases stayed unmatched. The CDR3 is 16 residues long. CDR3 in DNA: TGTGCCAGAGGGGGCAGGGCAAACGCGAACACCGGGGAGCTGTTTTTT. This translates into CARGGRANANTGELFF.

This clone showed up just once. The genes are TRBV29-1 and TRBJ1-2; 7 bases are a match to TRBD1. CDR3 length: 14 amino acids. Germline lookup yields CDR1 SQVTM and CDR2 ANQGSEA. The junction had 6 bases not matched to a gene; V was cut back by 3 bases and J by 2 bases. This chain's CDR3 is CSVEVKGQNYGYTF. The CDR3 nucleotides are TGCAGCGTTGAGGTGAAGGGACAGAACTATGGCTACACCTTC.

The gene calls are TRBV30 and TRBJ1-1; 9 nucleotides line up with TRBD1. The CDR3 totals 17 residues. V was pared by 1 base and J by 4 bases, with 13 bases of the junction left unmatched. CDR1 is GTSNPN and CDR2 is SVGIG in the germline V gene (reference sequence). The chain's CDR3 is CAWSAGQGMEGRTEAFF. CDR3 nucleotides: TGTGCCTGGAGTGCCGGACAGGGGATGGAAGGACGCACTGAAGCTTTCTTT.

DNA for the CDR3: TGCAGCGTTGAGACGACAGGCCACCAAGAGACCCAGTACTTC. Amino acid sequence: CSVETTGHQETQYF. The rearrangement uses TRBV29-1 and TRBJ2-5; tentative D call: TRBD1 (6 bases). From germline, CDR1 is SQVTM and CDR2 ANQGSEA. The CDR3 runs to 14 residues. Trimming removed 3 bases from V and 0 bases from J, with 11 bases in between.

This clone was seen more than once but under ten times. This chain uses TRBV9 with TRBJ2-5; D is perhaps TRBD1 (5 bases). CDR3 length equals 17 residues. Trimming pared 0 bases from V and 0 bases from J, leaving 15 bases between. Germline V lookup: CDR1 SGDLS, CDR2 YYNGEE. In DNA, the CDR3 is TGTGCCAGCAGCGTAGCGGGTGGGGCCTCGTACCAAGAGACCCAGTACTTC. Amino acids: CASSVAGGASYQETQYF.

The J gene is TRBJ1-3, the V gene TRBV7-9; maybe TRBD1 (5 bases). CDR1 SEHNR and CDR2 FQNEAQ come from the germline V gene (reference sequence). The CDR3 covers 14 residues. V was pared by 6 bases and J by 2 bases, with 11 bases between. CDR3 nucleotide sequence: TGTGCCAGCAGTTTTACAGGAACTGGAAACACCATATATTTT. It specifies CASSFTGTGNTIYF.

The rearrangement uses TRBV5-5 and TRBJ2-3; D unresolved. This CDR3 spans 14 amino acids. V was clipped by 0 bases and J by 1 base, with 6 bases between them. Germline-derived CDR1 and CDR2 are SGHKS and YYEKEE (reference sequence). The CDR3 is CASSLGSGTDTQYF. The CDR3 DNA reads as TGTGCCAGCAGCTTGGGTAGTGGCACAGATACGCAGTATTTT.

The rearrangement joins TRBV7-6 to TRBJ2-1; possible D gene TRBD2, 5 bases. Looked up from germline, CDR1 is SGHVS and CDR2 is FNYEAQ. There are 15 residues in the CDR3. Trimming removed 1 base at V and 5 bases at J, with 12 bases between. The CDR3 is CASSLVDGGNNEQFF. CDR3 coding DNA: TGTGCCAGCAGCTTAGTGGACGGAGGCAACAATGAGCAGTTCTTC.